Shown below are 28 T cell receptor beta chains from a single sample sequenced in a study of T-cell reconstitution after alpha-beta-depleted transplantation in children. General study findings and limits: T-cell numbers and diversity one year post-transplant derived largely from freshly generated T cells.

Their recognized antigens are unknown. Construction of the TCRbeta library involved unique molecular identifiers. TCRdb reanalysed the PCR reads using MiXCR and keeps one entry per CDR3 protein. Among about 290,000 distinct CDR3 sequences listed, almost 8% were seen once. The material sequenced was peripheral blood, taken 360 days after TCRalphabeta/CD19-depleted stem cell transplant. The receptors shown here come from a female patient between 2 and 10 years old who had a stem cell transplant for Fanconi anemia, so the T cells may come from the graft donor.

This clonotype has ten or more counts. V is TRBV12-3 or TRBV12-4 and J is TRBJ2-1; 8 positions match TRBD2. Trimming cost V 1 base and J 4 bases; bases outside gene matches: 3. This CDR3 spans 15 amino acids. The CDR3 loop is CASSLGVAGYNEQFF. The CDR3, as DNA: TGTGCCAGCAGTTTAGGGGTAGCGGGATACAATGAGCAGTTCTTC.

This clonotype was seen repeatedly, ten times or more. The chain combines TRBV9 with TRBJ2-1; 9 bases align to TRBD2. Germline loops: CDR1 SGDLS, CDR2 YYNGEE. The junction had 7 bases not matched to a gene; V was cut back by 2 bases and J by 4 bases. CDR3 size: 16 residues. The DNA for the CDR3 is TGTGCCAGCAGCGTTTCCTTAGCGGGGGATTACAATGAGCAGTTCTTC. It encodes CASSVSLAGDYNEQFF. The whole variable domain, filled in from reference TRBV9 and TRBJ2-1, reads DSGVTQTPKHLITATGQRVTLRCSPRSGDLSVYWYQQSLDQGLQFLIQYYNGEERAKGNILERFSAQQFPDLHSELNLSSLELGDSALYFCASSVSLAGDYNEQFFGPGTRLTVL.

This sequence joins TRBV5-4 and TRBJ2-3; D call uncertain. The ends were cut back, 4 bases at V and 6 bases at J, with 15 bases in the middle. CDR1 is SGHNT and CDR2 is YYREEE in the germline V gene (reference sequence). This CDR3 spans 14 amino acids. CDR3 coding DNA: TGTGCCAGCAGCGCAGGCCCGTCATTTGATACGCAGTATTTT. It encodes CASSAGPSFDTQYF. Supplemented by reference TRBV5-4 and TRBJ2-3, the full variable domain reads ETGVTQSPTHLIKTRGQQVTLRCSSQSGHNTVSWYQQALGQGPQFIFQYYREEENGRGNFPPRFSGLQFPNYSSELNVNALELDDSALYLCASSAGPSFDTQYFGPGTRLTVL.

This clonotype has just a few counts. The DNA for the CDR3 is TGTGCCAGCAGCTCAAACAGGGGCGAGCAGTACTTC. Amino acids: CASSSNRGEQYF. The gene calls are TRBV11-3 and TRBJ2-7; 7 bases align to TRBD1. Looked up from germline, CDR1 is SGHNT and CDR2 is YENEEA. V lost 4 bases and J lost 6; bases outside the gene matches: 3. CDR3 length equals 12 residues.

The J gene is TRBJ2-5, the V gene TRBV4-3, with 8 bases that match TRBD1. Germline CDR1 is LGHNA and CDR2 is YSLEER. The CDR3 loop spans 16 amino acids. V trimming: 1 base; J trimming: 4 bases; junction bases outside the gene matches: 8. Here the CDR3 DNA reads TGCGCCAGCAGCCAAGGAACGACAGGGGCAGGAGAGACCCAGTACTTC. Protein product: CASSQGTTGAGETQYF.

The chain has TRBV18 and TRBJ1-5; D not resolved. Germline CDR1 and CDR2: KGHSH and LQKENI. This CDR3 spans 14 amino acids. V lost 2 bases and J 3 bases, leaving 8 bases between the germline ends. CDR3 protein: CASSPERDNQPQHF. In DNA form, the CDR3 reads TGTGCCAGCTCACCAGAGAGGGACAATCAGCCCCAGCATTTT.

This clonotype was seen only once. The chain carries TRBV6-1 and TRBJ2-7; 16 bases match TRBD2. V was clipped by 6 bases and J by 2 bases; unmatched bases: 7. CDR3 length: 17 amino acids. CDR1 is MNHNS, CDR2 SASEGT, per germline. The DNA of the CDR3 is TGTGCCAGCAGAGAGACCGGGACTAGCGGGGGGGCCTACGAGCAGTACTTC. Its protein product is CASRETGTSGGAYEQYF.

There are many counts of this clonotype. The chain carries TRBV5-1 and TRBJ2-2; 7 bases align to TRBD2. CDR1 and CDR2 (germline): SGHRS, YFSETQ. The trim removed 4 bases at V and 5 bases at J, leaving 8 bases unmatched. CDR3 length: 15 amino acids. CDR3 amino acids: CASSRGLYETGELFF. CDR3 DNA: TGCGCCAGCAGCAGGGGACTATATGAAACCGGGGAGCTGTTTTTT.

This clonotype has ten or more counts. The chain employs TRBV20-1 and TRBJ2-7, with 12 bases that match TRBD2. J was trimmed by 0 bases and V by 6 bases; bases with no gene match: 12. The CDR3 contains 17 residues. Per the germline V gene, CDR1 is DFQATT and CDR2 is SNEGSKA (reference sequence). CDR3 nucleotide sequence: TGCAGTGCCCCGCCGGGACTAGCGGGTTTCAGCTCCTACGAGCAGTACTTC. Amino acids: CSAPPGLAGFSSYEQYF.

This clonotype was observed at least ten times. The V call is TRBV5-6, the J call TRBJ2-3; no reliable D call. CDR3 length: 12 residues. CDR1 SGHDT and CDR2 YYEEEE come from the germline V gene. V dropped 2 bases and J dropped 6 bases, with 7 bases sitting between them. CDR3 sequence (DNA): TGTGCCAGCAGCTTAGACTTCGATACGCAGTATTTT. Protein product: CASSLDFDTQYF.

This clonotype was seen at least ten times. The chain combines TRBV28 with TRBJ1-2; 7 bases map to TRBD1. CDR1 MDHEN and CDR2 SYDVKM come from the germline V gene. The CDR3 is made up of 16 amino acids. Trimming at V came to 2 bases and at J to 4 bases, leaving 10 bases not matched to a gene. CDR3 sequence (DNA): TGTGCCAGCAGTTTAGTTGCCCGGACAGGAACCTATGGCTACACCTTC. It specifies CASSLVARTGTYGYTF.

This clonotype was seen many times. The chain employs TRBV20-1 and TRBJ2-7, with D unclear. Germline V gene lookup returns CDR1 DFQATT and CDR2 SNEGSKA (reference sequence). This CDR3 is 15 amino acids long. With 3 bases removed from V and 0 bases from J, the gap between germline ends came to 15 bases. CDR3 residues: CSASPWAESSYEQYF. The CDR3 DNA reads as TGCAGTGCTAGCCCCTGGGCGGAGAGCTCCTACGAGCAGTACTTC.

This chain uses TRBV6-1 with TRBJ1-1; TRBD1 agrees at 8 bases. The germline gives CDR1 MNHNS, CDR2 SASEGT. The CDR3 totals 13 residues. Trimming at V came to 7 bases and at J to 4 bases, leaving 5 bases not matched to a gene. The chain's CDR3 is CASTETGATEAFF. The DNA of the CDR3 is TGTGCCAGCACCGAGACAGGGGCCACTGAAGCTTTCTTT.

This rearrangement joins TRBV7-6 to TRBJ2-7; 7 nucleotides align to TRBD2. CDR1 is SGHVS and CDR2 is FNYEAQ in the germline V gene. V lost 1 base to trimming and J lost 5 bases; unmatched junction nucleotides: 11. The length of the CDR3 is 16 residues. The CDR3 protein is CASSLGQGGALHEQYF. Here the CDR3 DNA reads TGTGCCAGCAGCTTAGGGCAGGGAGGGGCTCTCCACGAGCAGTACTTC.

This clonotype was observed a handful of times. The chain has TRBV7-3 and TRBJ2-3; 7 nucleotides match TRBD2. V lost 5 bases, J lost 1 base, and 18 bases stayed unmatched. The CDR3 totals 19 residues. Germline lookup yields CDR1 SGHTA and CDR2 FQGTGA. CDR3 sequence: CASSRKRESPFLGTDTQYF. CDR3 nucleotide sequence: TGTGCCAGCAGCCGGAAGCGGGAAAGCCCGTTCTTAGGCACAGATACGCAGTATTTT. The full variable domain, with the rest looked up from reference TRBV7-3 and TRBJ2-3, is GAGVSQTPSNKVTEKGKYVELRCDPISGHTALYWYRQSLGQGPEFLIYFQGTGAADDSGLPNDRFFAVRPEGSVSTLKIQRTERGDSAVYLCASSRKRESPFLGTDTQYFGPGTRLTVL.

This clonotype was recorded many times. The V gene is TRBV20-1, the J gene TRBJ2-3; the match to TRBD1 covers 7 bases. V lost 0 bases to trimming and J lost 3 bases; unmatched junction nucleotides: 6. Germline CDR1 and CDR2: DFQATT and SNEGSKA (reference sequence). There are 15 residues in the CDR3. The CDR3 region has the DNA TGCAGTGCTAGAGATCCAGGGGGTTCGACAGATACGCAGTATTTT. It specifies CSARDPGGSTDTQYF.

This clonotype was counted at least ten times. The J gene is TRBJ2-7, the V gene TRBV7-9; D is tentatively TRBD1 or TRBD2 (5 bases each). CDR3 length: 15 amino acids. Germline loops: CDR1 SEHNR, CDR2 FQNEAQ (reference sequence). Between the trimmed V and J ends, which lost 4 bases and 0 bases, there was a span of 13 bases. In nucleotides, the CDR3 is TGTGCCAGCAGCTCTCGGGGACCCATCTCCTACGAGCAGTACTTC. It yields the protein CASSSRGPISYEQYF.

This clonotype appeared a few times. The V call is TRBV12-3 or TRBV12-4, the J call TRBJ1-2; TRBD1 is a possible D gene (6 bases). The CDR3 totals 14 residues. Trimming cost V 6 bases and J 4 bases, with 15 bases left between them. CDR3: CASSTMGAGYGYTF. CDR3 nucleotides: TGTGCCAGCAGCACTATGGGGGCAGGCTATGGCTACACCTTC.

This clonotype has a handful of counts. The V and J genes are TRBV5-6 and TRBJ2-7; 9 nucleotides match TRBD1. With 2 bases clipped from V and 6 bases from J, the junction kept 6 bases outside the gene matches. CDR1 and CDR2 (germline): SGHDT, YYEEEE. The CDR3 consists of 14 residues. The CDR3 DNA is TGTGCCAGCAGCTTTGGGACAGGGCTCATCGAGCAGTACTTC. This codes for CASSFGTGLIEQYF.

This clonotype was seen a few times. The chain has TRBV11-1 and TRBJ2-5, with a weak D call TRBD2 (6 bases). Trimming pared 7 bases from V and 4 bases from J, leaving 10 bases between. There are 12 residues in the CDR3. Germline CDR1 reads SGHAT; CDR2 reads FQDESV (reference sequence). DNA of the CDR3: TGTGCCAGCAACGAGGGAGGAGAGACCCAGTACTTC. The encoded protein is CASNEGGETQYF.

Ten or more counts support this clonotype. The gene calls are TRBV29-1 and TRBJ1-1; no clear D gene. CDR1 and CDR2 (germline): SQVTM, ANQGSEA. Between the trimmed V and J ends, which lost 4 bases and 3 bases, there was a span of 9 bases. This CDR3 has 12 residues. Written as DNA, the CDR3 is TGCAGCGTTGCGAACGGGGACACTGAAGCTTTCTTT. It encodes CSVANGDTEAFF.

This clonotype was picked up many times. The chain combines TRBV5-1 with TRBJ1-4; D perhaps matches TRBD1 (5 bases). The length of the CDR3 is 14 residues. The ends were cut back, 3 bases at V and 2 bases at J, with 8 bases in the middle. The germline V gene encodes CDR1 SGHRS and CDR2 YFSETQ. CDR3 in DNA: TGCGCCAGCAGCTGGGACGGCACTAATGAAAAACTGTTTTTT. Protein: CASSWDGTNEKLFF.

This clonotype was counted at least ten times. The gene calls are TRBV7-7 and TRBJ2-1; D ambiguous. Germline values: CDR1 SSHAT, CDR2 FNYEAQ (reference sequence). The CDR3 consists of 13 residues. The V end was cut by 2 bases, the J end by 6 bases, with 8 bases between. The CDR3 here is CASSLMLGNEQFF. The CDR3 nucleotides are TGTGCCAGCAGCTTAATGTTGGGCAATGAGCAGTTCTTC.

This chain joins TRBV18 and TRBJ1-3, with D unresolved. Germline V gene data show CDR1 as KGHSH and CDR2 as LQKENI. The CDR3 consists of 16 residues. The ends were cut back, 5 bases at V and 4 bases at J, with 18 bases in the middle. The CDR3 is CASSNGGAEKGNTIYF. DNA for the CDR3: TGTGCCAGCTCAAACGGTGGCGCGGAGAAAGGAAACACCATATATTTT.

This clonotype has ten or more counts. The chain employs TRBV12-3 or TRBV12-4 and TRBJ1-4, with TRBD1 matching 7 bases. The length of the CDR3 is 16 residues. The V segment lost 3 bases and the J segment 0 bases; nucleotides outside the gene matches: 4. The CDR3 sequence: CASSLDRSATNEKLFF. Written as DNA, the CDR3 is TGTGCCAGCAGTTTGGACAGGAGCGCAACTAATGAAAAACTGTTTTTT.

There are many counts of this clonotype. V is TRBV7-2 and J is TRBJ1-3; maybe TRBD1 (6 bases). V gave up 5 bases and J gave up 4 bases, with 15 bases separating them. Germline V gene sequence: CDR1 SGHTA, CDR2 FQGNSA. The CDR3 covers 15 residues. This CDR3 is CASSLGGAGGNTIYF. The DNA for the CDR3 is TGTGCCAGCAGCCTTGGGGGGGCAGGAGGAAACACCATATATTTT. Based on the CDR3 plus reference TRBV7-2 and TRBJ1-3, the full variable domain is GAGVSQSPSNKVTEKGKDVELRCDPISGHTALYWYRQSLGQGLEFLIYFQGNSAPDKSGLPSDRFSAERTGGSVSTLTIQRTQQEDSAVYLCASSLGGAGGNTIYFGEGSWLTVV.

This clonotype showed up many times. The J gene is TRBJ2-1, the V gene TRBV20-1; 7 positions agree with TRBD2. The CDR3 extends over 14 amino acids. CDR1 is DFQATT and CDR2 is SNEGSKA in the germline V gene (reference sequence). V trimming: 5 bases; J trimming: 0 bases; junction bases outside the gene matches: 4. The chain's CDR3 is CSAPKRGSYNEQFF. The CDR3 DNA reads TGCAGTGCTCCAAAGCGGGGCTCCTACAATGAGCAGTTCTTC.

This clonotype occurred many times. A read error may account for a junction end that differs from germline. The chain employs TRBV12-3 or TRBV12-4 and TRBJ1-2; TRBD1 matches at 8 bases. The CDR3 covers 13 residues. This CDR3 reads CASSFRDRHGYTF. The CDR3 DNA follows: TGTGCCAGCAGTTTCCGGGACAGGCATGGCTACACTTTC.